This TCR beta chain was sequenced during a study of T cell responses to AZD1222 COVID-19 vaccine. On the study more broadly: Both about-4-week and about-12-week second-dose recipients were combined.

About this clone itself: Its antigen remains unknown.

Study conclusions and caveats: Epitopes outside B.1.351 and B.1.1.7 mutated regions reportedly drew nearly half of spike TCRs. Of the AZD1222 recipients, only 5 to 7 were seropositive at baseline. Clonal diversity may have been underestimated, and the donors were mostly white British, with more females than males.

The data were produced by immunoSEQ multiplex PCR, yet TCRdb's version contains in-frame clones alone and is incomplete. The sample holds 90,000 to 130,000 clones, 65% to 85% seen once. The sample here was peripheral blood, taken on day 0 of AZD1222 vaccination. This TCR derives from an adult in good health.

The DNA of the CDR3 is TGTGCCAGTAGTATAGATCGGGACAGGGCCTACACCTTC. Its protein product is CASSIDRDRAYTF. The chain combines TRBV19 with TRBJ1-2, with 9 nucleotides matching TRBD1. The V and J ends lost 0 bases and 10 bases, in that order; junction bases with no gene match: 3. The CDR3 runs to 13 residues. Germline values: CDR1 LNHDA, CDR2 SQIVND (reference sequence).